These 26 T cell receptor beta chains came from one sample sequenced in a study of T cell repertoires in cytomegalovirus infection. TCRdb ran MiXCR on the reads and lists one entry per CDR3 protein. The sample lists approximately 100,000 distinct CDR3 sequences, around 28% seen once, with 80% to 90% in the top ten. Their antigen targets remain unknown. Sequenced here: CD8+ T cells from cultured PBMCs, sampled from culture after CMV antigen stimulation. Every receptor here comes from a human donor in good health (CMV status not recorded). Some clones in this sample may be carry-over from other donors' samples.

The rearrangement joins TRBV6-5 to TRBJ2-1; D perhaps matches TRBD1 (6 bases). The CDR3 totals 15 residues. V was shortened by 8 bases and J by 0 bases, with 14 bases between the two germline ends. CDR1 MNHEY and CDR2 SVGAGI come from the germline V gene. Here the CDR3 DNA reads TGTGCCAGCGGTACCACCAGGGGCTCCTACAATGAGCAGTTCTTC. Protein sequence: CASGTTRGSYNEQFF.

This clonotype has only a few counts. The gene calls are TRBV27 and TRBJ2-5; TRBD1 or TRBD2 may be the D gene (6 bases each). Between the trimmed V and J ends, which lost 2 bases and 1 base, there was a span of 11 bases. This CDR3 has 15 residues. Germline CDR1 is MNHEY and CDR2 is SMNVEV (reference sequence). As DNA, the CDR3 is TGTGCCAGCAGTTTAGGAGGGGGGAGCCAAGAGACCCAGTACTTC. Its protein is CASSLGGGSQETQYF.

The V and J genes are TRBV30 and TRBJ1-1; D might be TRBD1 (5 bases). Germline V gene lookup returns CDR1 GTSNPN and CDR2 SVGIG (reference sequence). Trimming left V 0 bases short and J 6 bases short, with 8 bases between. This CDR3 has 12 amino acids. This CDR3 reads CAWSVGLAEAFF. DNA of the CDR3: TGTGCCTGGAGTGTGGGGCTAGCTGAAGCTTTCTTT.

This clonotype was recorded at least ten times. V is TRBV7-8 and J is TRBJ2-7; D remains unclear. V lost 8 bases, J lost 3 bases, and 14 bases lay in between. CDR1 and CDR2 from the germline V gene are SGHVS and FQNEAQ. The CDR3 runs to 13 residues. CDR3 sequence reads: CASSDRTSYEQYF. The CDR3 DNA reads TGTGCCAGCTCGGACCGAACCAGCTACGAGCAGTACTTC.

This sequence joins TRBV14 and TRBJ2-2; D is possibly TRBD1 (6 bases). V lost 6 bases, J lost 7 bases, and 18 bases lay in between. CDR3 length: 15 amino acids. The germline CDR1 and CDR2 sequences are SGHDN and FVKESK. Written as DNA, the CDR3 is TGTGCCAGCAGGGATGGGGGACATCATAACGGGGAGCTGTTTTTT. Translating it yields CASRDGGHHNGELFF.

V and J are TRBV4-1 and TRBJ2-5, with no clear D. Trimming took off 0 bases at V and 4 bases at J, with 12 bases between the two ends. The germline V gene has CDR1 MGHRA and CDR2 YSYEKL. CDR3 length: 15 amino acids. The CDR3 loop reads CASSQENRAVETQYF. The CDR3 DNA sequence: TGCGCCAGCAGCCAAGAGAACAGAGCCGTAGAGACCCAGTACTTC.

This clonotype showed up just a few times. The V and J genes are TRBV19 and TRBJ1-1; D remains ambiguous. Germline lookup yields CDR1 LNHDA and CDR2 SQIVND (reference sequence). The CDR3 contains 12 residues. V lost 10 bases and J 1 base, leaving 10 bases between the germline ends. The CDR3 DNA reads TGTGCCACCAGGACGGGGAACACTGAAGCTTTCTTT. It translates to CATRTGNTEAFF.

Only a few counts were recorded for this clonotype. The gene calls are TRBV6-5 and TRBJ2-2; 7 bases agree with TRBD2. The CDR3 sequence is 14 residues long. From germline, CDR1 is MNHEY and CDR2 SVGAGI. V lost 2 bases, J lost 4 bases, and 1 base stayed unmatched. This CDR3 is CASSYGEGTGELFF. The CDR3 DNA follows: TGTGCCAGCAGTTACGGGGAGGGCACCGGGGAGCTGTTTTTT.

V gene TRBV12-3 or TRBV12-4 combines with J gene TRBJ1-2, with D unresolved. Trimming removed 5 bases at V and 1 base at J, with 8 bases between. The CDR3 is 13 residues long. The CDR3 sequence: CASSLTRNYGYTF. DNA for the CDR3: TGTGCCAGCAGTCTCACACGTAACTATGGCTACACCTTC.

This chain links TRBV11-2 with TRBJ2-1, with D possibly called TRBD1 or TRBD2 (5 bases each). This CDR3 is built from 11 residues. Germline V CDR1 and CDR2: SGHAT, FQNNGV. V shed 2 bases and J shed 10 bases, with 6 bases lying between them. The CDR3 DNA follows: TGTGCCAGCAGCTTATGGGGGGAGCAGTTCTTC. Translated: CASSLWGEQFF.

This clonotype has more than one count but fewer than ten. The CDR3 reads CAWRTGGSGANVLTF. Written as DNA, the CDR3 is TGTGCCTGGAGGACAGGGGGCTCTGGGGCCAACGTCCTGACTTTC. V usage is TRBV30 and J usage is TRBJ2-6; 9 nucleotides align to TRBD1. The CDR3 is 15 residues long. V lost 3 bases, J lost 0 bases, and 0 bases stayed unmatched. Germline assignment: CDR1 GTSNPN and CDR2 SVGIG (reference sequence). Full variable domain (rest looked up from reference TRBV30 and TRBJ2-6): SQTIHQWPATLVQPVGSPLSLECTVEGTSNPNLYWYRQAAGRGLQLLFYSVGIGQISSEVPQNLSASRPQDRQFILSSKKLLLSDSGFYLCAWRTGGSGANVLTFGAGSRLTVL.

CDR3 loop: CASTGRALAYEQYF. Here the CDR3 DNA reads TGTGCCAGCACCGGCAGGGCCTTAGCCTACGAGCAGTACTTC. J is TRBJ2-7 and V is TRBV6-1; tentative D call: TRBD1 (5 bases). The CDR3 runs to 14 residues. Germline lookup yields CDR1 MNHNS and CDR2 SASEGT. V lost 7 bases and J 2 bases, leaving 15 bases between the germline ends.

This clonotype was seen many times. Here the CDR3 reads CASSFQGGTDTQYF. The CDR3 DNA reads as TGTGCCAGCAGTTTCCAGGGTGGCACAGATACGCAGTATTTT. This chain uses TRBV12-3 or TRBV12-4 with TRBJ2-3, with D maybe TRBD1 (5 bases). This CDR3 is built from 14 residues. V was clipped by 3 bases and J by 1 base, with 8 bases between them.

This sequence joins TRBV7-9 and TRBJ2-7; D is undetermined. CDR1 SEHNR and CDR2 FQNEAQ come from the germline V gene (reference sequence). The V gene lost 0 bases and the J gene lost 5 bases, with 11 bases spanning the gap. The CDR3 covers 14 residues. The CDR3 sequence is CASSLATPRDEQYF. Written as DNA, the CDR3 is TGTGCCAGCAGCTTAGCGACCCCTAGGGACGAGCAGTACTTC.

The genes are TRBV6-6 and TRBJ2-5, with unresolved D. The length of the CDR3 is 11 residues. Germline loops: CDR1 MNHNY, CDR2 SVGAGI (reference sequence). V was trimmed by 8 bases and J by 1 base, leaving 5 bases between them. The CDR3, as DNA: TGTGCCAGCGGCTCCCAAGAGACCCAGTACTTC. This sequence encodes CASGSQETQYF.

This clonotype was seen at least ten times. The V call is TRBV7-2, the J call TRBJ1-4; the D gene is possibly TRBD1 (5 bases). V was clipped by 3 bases and J by 7 bases, with 12 bases between them. This CDR3 is 14 amino acids long. The V gene's germline CDR1 is SGHTA and CDR2 FQGNSA. CDR3 sequence: CASSLLPGSEKLFF. Written as DNA, the CDR3 is TGTGCCAGCAGCTTGTTACCAGGGTCTGAAAAACTGTTTTTT.

The J gene is TRBJ2-7, the V gene TRBV11-2; TRBD1 or TRBD2 may be the D gene (5 bases each). The CDR3 spans 14 residues. The V gene's germline CDR1 is SGHAT and CDR2 FQNNGV. The ends were cut back, 5 bases at V and 0 bases at J, with 11 bases in the middle. The CDR3 here is CASSRDRNSYEQYF. As DNA, the CDR3 is TGTGCCAGCAGCCGGGACCGCAACTCCTACGAGCAGTACTTC.

The J gene is TRBJ2-1, the V gene TRBV2; 11 positions agree with TRBD2. After removal of 7 bases from V and 6 bases from J, the junction contained 8 bases not matched to a gene. CDR1 and CDR2 (germline): SNHLY, FYNNEI. This CDR3 region has 15 residues. CDR3 loop: CASKENSGGANEQFF. The CDR3 DNA follows: TGTGCCAGCAAAGAGAATAGCGGGGGGGCCAATGAGCAGTTCTTC.

This clonotype occurred a few times. The rearrangement joins TRBV2 to TRBJ2-2; TRBD2 might be the D (5 bases). This CDR3 has 15 amino acids. V was shortened by 3 bases and J by 1 base, with 9 bases between the two germline ends. Germline lookup yields CDR1 SNHLY and CDR2 FYNNEI. The CDR3 protein is CASSERALNTGELFF. Here the CDR3 DNA reads TGTGCCAGCAGTGAGAGGGCTCTGAACACCGGGGAGCTGTTTTTT.

This clonotype was observed a few times. V and J are TRBV5-6 and TRBJ2-1, with D perhaps TRBD2 (7 bases). Germline V gene lookup returns CDR1 SGHDT and CDR2 YYEEEE. The germline V and J ends were trimmed by 8 bases and 7 bases, with 16 bases remaining between them. There are 13 residues in the CDR3. CDR3 in DNA: TGTGCCAGTCAAGGGGGGGCTTGGAATGAGCAGTTCTTC. Translation: CASQGGAWNEQFF.

This clonotype was detected once. The V gene is TRBV6-6, the J gene TRBJ1-5; D unresolved. V was trimmed by 7 bases and J by 2 bases, leaving 9 bases between them. Germline lookup yields CDR1 MNHNY and CDR2 SVGAGI (reference sequence). This CDR3 is 13 amino acids long. DNA of the CDR3: TGTGCCAGCACCCCAGTAGGCAATCAGCCCCAGCATTTT. Protein sequence: CASTPVGNQPQHF.

The V call is TRBV28, the J call TRBJ1-5, with 8 bases lining up with TRBD1. Trimming cost V 5 bases and J 4 bases; bases outside gene matches: 7. Germline assignment: CDR1 MDHEN and CDR2 SYDVKM. The CDR3 loop spans 15 amino acids. The CDR3 DNA sequence: TGTGCCAGCAGTCCGGGACAGGCTGGGAATCAGCCCCAGCATTTT. Translating gives CASSPGQAGNQPQHF.

This sequence joins TRBV27 and TRBJ2-5; the D gene is possibly TRBD1 (6 bases). This CDR3 has 16 residues. V was trimmed by 2 bases and J by 2 bases, leaving 15 bases between them. Germline values: CDR1 MNHEY, CDR2 SMNVEV (reference sequence). The CDR3, as DNA: TGTGCCAGCAGTTTACGCCTGGACAGCCTACAAGAGACCCAGTACTTC. It is translated as CASSLRLDSLQETQYF.

The chain employs TRBV6-1 and TRBJ2-1; 10 nucleotides match TRBD2. The junction had 10 bases not matched to a gene; V was cut back by 5 bases and J by 3 bases. CDR1 is MNHNS, CDR2 SASEGT, per germline. The CDR3 spans 17 residues. The CDR3 is CASSYLLAGAHYNEQFF. The CDR3 DNA sequence: TGTGCCAGCAGTTACTTGCTAGCGGGGGCCCACTACAATGAGCAGTTCTTC.

The rearrangement links TRBV12-3 or TRBV12-4 to TRBJ2-7; tentative D call: TRBD2 (5 bases). V shed 6 bases and J shed 3 bases, with 12 bases lying between them. This CDR3 region has 13 residues. The DNA for the CDR3 is TGTGCCAGCAGCCCAGCGGTCTACTACGAGCAGTACTTC. It translates to CASSPAVYYEQYF.

The chain uses TRBV6-2 or TRBV6-3 and TRBJ2-7; D unclear. CDR1 is MNHEY, CDR2 SVGEGT, per germline. Trimming pared 8 bases from V and 4 bases from J, leaving 24 bases between. CDR3 length: 16 amino acids. In DNA, the CDR3 is TGTGCCAGCCTACCATATGGGGATCGAGTCCCTTACGAGCAGTACTTC. Amino acid sequence: CASLPYGDRVPYEQYF.